The clone carrying this TCR beta chain turned up a few times. Its cognate antigen is unknown. With 0 bases removed from V and 10 bases from J, the gap between germline ends came to 2 bases. The CDR3 runs 10 residues. Germline V lookup: CDR1 SGHKS, CDR2 YYEKEE (reference sequence). Peripheral blood genomic DNA, not sorted cells or RNA, was the template. TRB rearrangements spanning V, D and J were amplified using mixed TRB-A/B primers. TCRdb re-derived calls from the multiplex PCR reads in MiXCR, one entry per CDR3 protein. This table holds some 6,100 distinct CDR3 sequences, roughly 40% found once. The entry originates in a study of T cell repertoires in aging, cancer and after chemotherapy. Background on the study: Six age groups, ranging from 30 or younger to 70 or older, included the donors. Paired samples before and after chemotherapy came from chronic lymphocytic leukemia patients on fludarabine- or bendamustine-based regimens. Study-level findings and limits: Hematological cancer patients had lymphoid organ infiltration that may impair thymic emigration or T cell expansion. Rebound thymic output was suggested by rising median generation probability during chemotherapy in each cancer cohort.

The source of this sequence is a human donor with a blood cancer. The sequenced sample consisted of blood. The V and J genes are TRBV5-5 and TRBJ2-1; D not certain. The CDR3 protein is CASSLGEQFF. The CDR3 DNA reads as TGTGCCAGCAGCTTGGGGGAGCAGTTCTTC.